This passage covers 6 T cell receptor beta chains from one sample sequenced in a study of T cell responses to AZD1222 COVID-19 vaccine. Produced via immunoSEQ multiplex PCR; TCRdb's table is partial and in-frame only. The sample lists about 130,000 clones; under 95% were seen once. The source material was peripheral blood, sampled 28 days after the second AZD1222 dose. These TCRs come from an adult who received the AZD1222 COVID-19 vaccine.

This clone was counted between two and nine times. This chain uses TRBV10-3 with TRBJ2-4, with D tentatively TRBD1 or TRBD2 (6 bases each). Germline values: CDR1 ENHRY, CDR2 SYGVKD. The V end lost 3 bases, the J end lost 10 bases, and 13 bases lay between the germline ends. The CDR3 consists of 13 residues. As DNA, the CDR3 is TGTGCCATCAGTGAAGCGGAGGGGGGTATTCAGTACTTC. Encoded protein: CAISEAEGGIQYF.

CDR3 residues: CASSAAVNTEAFF. The CDR3 nucleotides are TGTGCCAGCAGCGCCGCAGTTAACACTGAAGCTTTCTTT. The chain has TRBV7-3 and TRBJ1-1; D remains ambiguous. Germline V gene sequence: CDR1 SGHTA, CDR2 FQGTGA. V was trimmed by 5 bases and J by 2 bases, leaving 9 bases between them. This CDR3 contains 13 residues.

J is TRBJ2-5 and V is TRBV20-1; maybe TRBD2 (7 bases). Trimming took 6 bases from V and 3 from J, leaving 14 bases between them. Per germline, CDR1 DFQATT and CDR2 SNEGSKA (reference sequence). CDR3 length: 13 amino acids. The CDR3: CSASWGGEETQYF. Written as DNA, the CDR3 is TGCAGTGCCAGTTGGGGGGGCGAAGAGACCCAGTACTTC.

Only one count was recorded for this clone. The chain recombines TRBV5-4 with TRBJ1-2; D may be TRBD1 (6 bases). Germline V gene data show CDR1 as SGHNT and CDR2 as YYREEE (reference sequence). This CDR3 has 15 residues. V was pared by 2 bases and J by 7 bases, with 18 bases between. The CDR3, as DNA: TGTGCCAGCAGCTTTAGTGGGACACCTTCGGGTGGCTACACCTTC. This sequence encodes CASSFSGTPSGGYTF.

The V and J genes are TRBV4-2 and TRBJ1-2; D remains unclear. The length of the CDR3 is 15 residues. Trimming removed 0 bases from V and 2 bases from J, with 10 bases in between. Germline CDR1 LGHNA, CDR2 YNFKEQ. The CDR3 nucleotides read TGTGCCAGCAGCCAAGATCGGGCGCCCAACTATGGCTACACCTTC. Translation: CASSQDRAPNYGYTF.

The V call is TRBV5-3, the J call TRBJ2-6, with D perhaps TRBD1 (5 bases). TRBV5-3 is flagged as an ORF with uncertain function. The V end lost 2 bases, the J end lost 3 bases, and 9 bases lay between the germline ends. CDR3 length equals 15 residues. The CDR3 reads CARSFAGHGANVLTF. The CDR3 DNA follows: TGTGCCAGAAGCTTCGCAGGGCATGGGGCCAACGTCCTGACTTTC.